The 22 T cell receptor beta chains reported below all come from one sample, sequenced in a study of cytomegalovirus exposure and HLA in healthy donors. Primers for the PCR totalled 60 Vbeta and 13 Jbeta. Assay: immunoSEQ multiplex PCR; the TCRdb copy retains only in-frame clones and omits some. The sample lists about 140,000 clones; 75% to 80% were seen once. The source material was PBMCs. The receptor set was obtained from a woman aged 25 to 45 in good health and CMV-seronegative.

The rearrangement joins TRBV4-1 to TRBJ2-5; 12 nucleotides agree with TRBD2. The ends lost 4 bases at V and 5 bases at J; junction bases unmatched: 11. The germline V gene encodes CDR1 MGHRA and CDR2 YSYEKL. CDR3 length equals 17 residues. CDR3 sequence reads: CASSRSTSGGVYETQYF. CDR3 DNA sequence: TGCGCCAGCAGCCGTTCGACTAGCGGGGGAGTCTACGAGACCCAGTACTTC.

V and J are TRBV7-2 and TRBJ2-1; 8 positions match TRBD2. Per germline, CDR1 SGHTA and CDR2 FQGNSA. CDR3 length: 16 amino acids. V shed 3 bases and J 4 bases; nucleotides not matched to a gene: 8. CDR3 nucleotide sequence: TGTGCCAGCAGCTTGCTCCGTGCGGGGGGTTACAATGAGCAGTTCTTC. This gives the protein CASSLLRAGGYNEQFF.

V is TRBV27 and J is TRBJ1-4; no clear D. The ends were cut back, 6 bases at V and 0 bases at J, with 11 bases in the middle. The CDR3 runs to 15 residues. CDR1 MNHEY and CDR2 SMNVEV come from the germline V gene (reference sequence). The CDR3 DNA follows: TGTGCCAGCAGAAGACAACATGCAACTAATGAAAAACTGTTTTTT. Translated: CASRRQHATNEKLFF. The full variable domain, completed using reference TRBV27 and TRBJ1-4, is EAQVTQNPRYLITVTGKKLTVTCSQNMNHEYMSWYRQDPGLGLRQIYYSMNVEVTDKGDVPEGYKVSRKEKRNFPLILESPSPNQTSLYFCASRRQHATNEKLFFGSGTQLSVL.

This clone was counted once. This chain uses TRBV19 with TRBJ1-1; tentatively, D is TRBD1 (6 bases). V lost 4 bases to trimming and J lost 1 base, with 7 bases between them. The CDR3 runs 13 residues. The germline V gene encodes CDR1 LNHDA and CDR2 SQIVND (reference sequence). The CDR3: CASSTTGNTEAFF. Written as DNA, the CDR3 is TGTGCCAGTAGTACGACAGGGAACACTGAAGCTTTCTTT.

The chain combines TRBV27 with TRBJ1-1; 11 bases align to TRBD1. The V segment lost 5 bases and the J segment 5 bases; nucleotides outside the gene matches: 7. Germline CDR1 is MNHEY and CDR2 is SMNVEV (reference sequence). This CDR3 contains 15 residues. CDR3 sequence reads: CASSHRTGGRTEAFF. In nucleotides, the CDR3 is TGTGCCAGCAGTCATCGGACAGGGGGCAGAACTGAAGCTTTCTTT.

This clone was counted between two and nine times. This chain uses TRBV11-2 with TRBJ1-1; D not certain. Germline CDR1 is SGHAT and CDR2 is FQNNGV. The CDR3 length is 13 residues. V was trimmed by 2 bases and J by 1 base, leaving 5 bases between them. The CDR3, as DNA: TGTGCCAGCAGCTTACCGAGGAACACTGAAGCTTTCTTT. This translates into CASSLPRNTEAFF.

The chain uses TRBV4-1 and TRBJ2-7, with 7 bases that match TRBD1. Germline V CDR1 and CDR2: MGHRA, YSYEKL. The CDR3 spans 14 residues. The junction had 5 bases not matched to a gene; V was cut back by 4 bases and J by 2 bases. In DNA form, the CDR3 reads TGCGCCAGCAGCCTAGCTGGGACAGCCTACGAGCAGTACTTC. The encoded protein is CASSLAGTAYEQYF.

This chain links TRBV19 with TRBJ2-7; no definite D call. CDR3 length: 15 amino acids. Trimming took off 3 bases at V and 0 bases at J, with 12 bases between the two ends. CDR1 and CDR2 from the germline V gene are LNHDA and SQIVND (reference sequence). CDR3 nucleotides: TGTGCCAGTAGTATCTCGGCTCGACTCTCCTACGAGCAGTACTTC. Translated: CASSISARLSYEQYF. Full variable domain (rest looked up from reference TRBV19 and TRBJ2-7): DGGITQSPKYLFRKEGQNVTLSCEQNLNHDAMYWYRQDPGQGLRLIYYSQIVNDFQKGDIAEGYSVSREKKESFPLTVTSAQKNPTAFYLCASSISARLSYEQYFGPGTRLTVT.

The chain uses TRBV5-1 and TRBJ2-2; perhaps TRBD2 as D (6 bases). CDR3 length equals 17 residues. V lost 0 bases to trimming and J lost 4 bases, with 16 bases between them. Per the germline V gene, CDR1 is SGHRS and CDR2 is YFSETQ. This chain's CDR3 is CASSLVLAGIRTGELFF. DNA for the CDR3: TGCGCCAGCAGCTTGGTACTGGCGGGGATTCGCACCGGGGAGCTGTTTTTT. Supplemented by reference TRBV5-1 and TRBJ2-2, the full variable domain reads KAGVTQTPRYLIKTRGQQVTLSCSPISGHRSVSWYQQTPGQGLQFLFEYFSETQRNKGNFPGRFSGRQFSNSRSEMNVSTLELGDSALYLCASSLVLAGIRTGELFFGEGSRLTVL.

Comment on this clone: The identical CDR3 is also encoded by other nucleotide sequences in the sample. The chain links TRBV6-5 to TRBJ1-2, with D unresolved. Germline CDR1 MNHEY, CDR2 SVGAGI. Trimming left V 0 bases short and J 4 bases short, with 9 bases between. The CDR3 is made up of 14 amino acids. In nucleotides, the CDR3 is TGTGCCAGCAGTTACTCGATCGGGAGCTATGGCTACACCTTC. Protein product: CASSYSIGSYGYTF.

The genes are TRBV6-5 and TRBJ1-2, with a weak D call TRBD1 (6 bases). V lost 6 bases and J 5 bases, leaving 19 bases between the germline ends. The V gene's germline CDR1 is MNHEY and CDR2 SVGAGI. The CDR3 is made up of 15 amino acids. CDR3 sequence (DNA): TGTGCCAGCAGACCGGATTTACAGGGATTTTATGGCTACACCTTC. Amino acid sequence: CASRPDLQGFYGYTF.

The chain is built from TRBV19 and TRBJ1-2; D is unresolved. Germline assignment: CDR1 LNHDA and CDR2 SQIVND (reference sequence). The CDR3 length is 15 residues. Between the trimmed V and J ends, which lost 3 bases and 8 bases, there was a span of 19 bases. CDR3 region: CASSILGGLPGGYTF. CDR3 coding DNA: TGTGCCAGTAGTATTCTTGGAGGGCTCCCGGGAGGCTACACCTTC.

This chain connects TRBV9 to TRBJ1-2, with 9 bases matching TRBD1. This CDR3 has 14 residues. Germline V gives CDR1 SGDLS, CDR2 YYNGEE. The trim removed 3 bases at V and 5 bases at J, leaving 5 bases unmatched. The CDR3 sequence is CASSATGGNYGYTF. The CDR3 DNA reads as TGTGCCAGCAGCGCCACAGGGGGCAATTATGGCTACACCTTC.

The genes are TRBV6-1 and TRBJ1-6, with 8 bases fitting TRBD1. This CDR3 has 15 residues. The V gene end was trimmed by 1 base and the J gene end by 9 bases; junction bases not matched to a gene: 5. The germline gives CDR1 MNHNS, CDR2 SASEGT. This chain's CDR3 is CASSEETGESSPLHF. The CDR3 DNA reads TGTGCCAGCAGTGAAGAGACAGGGGAGTCTTCACCCCTCCACTTT.

The CDR3 nucleotides read TGTGCCAGCAGCGTAAAGGGGGCAGGCGGAAACACCATATATTTT. This sequence encodes CASSVKGAGGNTIYF. The chain employs TRBV9 and TRBJ1-3, with 7 positions matching TRBD1. CDR1 SGDLS and CDR2 YYNGEE come from the germline V gene. J lost 4 bases, V lost 1 base, and 5 bases had no gene match. This CDR3 has 15 amino acids.

This chain connects TRBV19 to TRBJ1-6; 7 bases are shared with TRBD1. Germline assignment: CDR1 LNHDA and CDR2 SQIVND (reference sequence). This CDR3 region has 13 residues. J gave up 14 bases and V 5 bases, and 9 bases lay outside the gene matches. For the CDR3, the DNA is TGTGCCAGTAGTCAAAACAGGGGTCTCACCCTCCACTTT. Translation: CASSQNRGLTLHF.

In regard to this clone: The junction and the germline gene differ at one end; a read error may be behind it. CDR3 residues: CSAQGDRTAF. The CDR3 DNA reads as TGCAGTGCTCAAGGGGACAGGACTGCCTTC. This chain joins TRBV20-1 and TRBJ1-2; 8 bases agree with TRBD1. The CDR3 is 10 amino acids. Germline V gene data show CDR1 as DFQATT and CDR2 as SNEGSKA (reference sequence).

The chain combines TRBV9 with TRBJ2-1; 11 bases map to TRBD2. With 4 bases clipped from V and 2 bases from J, the junction kept 5 bases outside the gene matches. CDR3 length: 16 residues. Germline lookup yields CDR1 SGDLS and CDR2 YYNGEE. Here the CDR3 DNA reads TGTGCCAGCAGCCCCGATAGCGGGGGGGCCTACAATGAGCAGTTCTTC. It codes for CASSPDSGGAYNEQFF.

This sequence joins TRBV9 and TRBJ1-1, with unresolved D. V was trimmed by 3 bases and J by 1 base, leaving 7 bases between them. CDR1 SGDLS and CDR2 YYNGEE come from the germline V gene. CDR3 length: 13 residues. The CDR3 DNA follows: TGTGCCAGCAGCGCGATAGAGAACACTGAAGCTTTCTTT. This sequence encodes CASSAIENTEAFF.

The chain recombines TRBV4-1 with TRBJ2-2; D possibly corresponds to TRBD2 (5 bases). Germline V gene data show CDR1 as MGHRA and CDR2 as YSYEKL. The CDR3 runs to 16 residues. Trimming cost V 1 base and J 8 bases, with 17 bases left between them. DNA of the CDR3: TGCGCCAGCAGCCAAGGGCCTAGCTGGCCCCGGGGGGAGCTGTTTTTT. Protein: CASSQGPSWPRGELFF.

This chain links TRBV9 with TRBJ2-2; weak D call: TRBD2 (5 bases). The V end was cut by 0 bases, the J end by 7 bases, with 28 bases between. Germline V CDR1 and CDR2: SGDLS, YYNGEE. The CDR3 totals 20 residues. CDR3 in amino acids: CASSVAPVGPRIGRVGELFF. The CDR3, as DNA: TGTGCCAGCAGCGTAGCCCCAGTAGGGCCCAGAATAGGGAGAGTCGGGGAGCTGTTTTTT.

The CDR3 nucleotides are TGTGCCAGCAGTGAATGGACAGGCCGCAGCTATGGCTACACCTTC. It translates to CASSEWTGRSYGYTF. The chain has TRBV25-1 and TRBJ1-2, with TRBD1 matching 7 bases. The junction had 6 bases not matched to a gene; V was cut back by 1 base and J by 4 bases. This CDR3 spans 15 amino acids. Germline CDR1 and CDR2: MGHDK and SYGVNS.